One and the same sample provided the 14 T cell receptor beta chains below, sequenced in a study of T cells in Graves' hyperthyroidism and ophthalmopathy. TCR beta CDR3 regions were amplified from RNA. HTBI primers were employed in a first-round RT-PCR of the TCR CDR3. TCRdb independently ran MiXCR on the multiplex PCR reads; one entry per CDR3 protein. The sample yields around 420,000 distinct CDR3 sequences, 15% to 17% seen once. The sample was blood. These TCRs come from a young woman with Graves' hyperthyroidism.

This clonotype has a count of ten or more. The gene calls are TRBV7-9 and TRBJ2-7; D is unclear. Germline V gene lookup returns CDR1 SEHNR and CDR2 FQNEAQ (reference sequence). Trimming removed 5 bases at V and 3 bases at J, with 8 bases between. The CDR3 totals 12 residues. The CDR3 loop reads CASSQSGYEQYF. CDR3 nucleotide sequence: TGTGCCAGCAGCCAGAGTGGCTACGAGCAGTACTTC.

The table lists this clonotype with many counts. V gene TRBV19 combines with J gene TRBJ2-7; D unresolved. Germline V CDR1 and CDR2: LNHDA, SQIVND (reference sequence). Trimming took off 6 bases at V and 0 bases at J, with 9 bases between the two ends. The CDR3 is 13 amino acids. CDR3: CASRHASSYEQYF. CDR3 coding DNA: TGTGCCAGTAGGCACGCGAGCTCCTACGAGCAGTACTTC.

This clonotype appeared a few times. The chain combines TRBV9 with TRBJ2-2; the D is unclear. In germline, CDR1 is SGDLS, CDR2 YYNGEE. Trimming removed 3 bases from V and 1 base from J, with 10 bases in between. This CDR3 spans 15 amino acids. CDR3 DNA sequence: TGTGCCAGCAGCGCCAGACGCGGGAACACCGGGGAGCTGTTTTTT. Translated, it gives CASSARRGNTGELFF.

This clonotype was observed many times. This chain connects TRBV12-3 or TRBV12-4 to TRBJ2-2; maybe TRBD2 (5 bases). The germline V and J ends were trimmed by 6 bases and 4 bases, with 12 bases remaining between them. CDR3 size: 14 residues. CDR3 residues: CASSGRTGTGELFF. DNA of the CDR3: TGTGCCAGCAGCGGTAGGACTGGCACCGGGGAGCTGTTTTTT.

This clonotype appeared a few times. A much larger clone is a single base away; this may be a read error. The V gene is TRBV6-9, the J gene TRBJ2-7; TRBD2 aligns across 8 bases. With 4 bases clipped from V and 5 bases from J, the junction kept 10 bases outside the gene matches. This CDR3 is built from 15 residues. Germline V lookup: CDR1 MNHGY, CDR2 SVAAGI. Here the CDR3 reads CASSSSAGVGNEQYF. CDR3 in DNA: TGTGCCAGCAGTTCCTCAGCGGGAGTAGGGAACGAGCAGTACTTC.

At least ten counts were recorded for this clonotype. The V gene is TRBV19, the J gene TRBJ2-1; TRBD2 aligns across 7 bases. Trimming at V came to 5 bases and at J to 9 bases, leaving 10 bases not matched to a gene. This CDR3 has 14 residues. Per germline, CDR1 LNHDA and CDR2 SQIVND (reference sequence). The CDR3 spells CASSPPGTMREQFF. Written as DNA, the CDR3 is TGTGCCAGTAGTCCTCCGGGGACTATGCGTGAGCAGTTCTTC.

This clonotype was seen more than once but under ten times. The chain has TRBV6-1 and TRBJ2-7; 7 bases are a match to TRBD1. From germline, CDR1 is MNHNS and CDR2 SASEGT. The CDR3 extends over 16 amino acids. The V segment lost 6 bases and the J segment 5 bases; nucleotides outside the gene matches: 16. CDR3 region: CASREGIETGLHEQYF. DNA of the CDR3: TGTGCCAGCAGAGAGGGGATTGAGACAGGGCTACACGAGCAGTACTTC.

Details on this clonotype: A read error may explain this, as a much larger clone is one base away. J is TRBJ2-7 and V is TRBV5-6; maybe TRBD1 (6 bases). Germline V lookup: CDR1 SGHDT, CDR2 YYEEEE. The CDR3 is 13 residues long. Trimming took 2 bases from V and 3 from J, leaving 9 bases between them. The CDR3 DNA follows: TGTGCCAGCAGCTTCGACAGGAGCTACGAGCAGTACTTC. Translating it yields CASSFDRSYEQYF.

To note about this clonotype: A much larger clone differs from this one at a single base, so this may be a read error. The chain joins TRBV30 to TRBJ1-4; TRBD1 might be the D (6 bases). The CDR3 length is 16 residues. Germline V gives CDR1 GTSNPN, CDR2 SVGIG (reference sequence). For the CDR3, the DNA is TGTGCCTGGAGTGACCACCGAGGGACAACTGATGAAAAACTGTTTTTT. Translation gives CAWSDHRGTTDEKLFF.

This clonotype was observed a handful of times. The V call is TRBV15, the J call TRBJ2-2, with 9 bases identical to TRBD1. Germline CDR1 LNHNV, CDR2 YYDKDF (reference sequence). V dropped 5 bases and J dropped 9; count of bases not matched to a gene: 7. The CDR3 is 14 amino acids. CDR3 sequence: CATSSGQGYRELFF. The CDR3 DNA follows: TGTGCCACCAGCTCTGGACAGGGGTACCGGGAGCTGTTTTTT.

Ten or more counts support this clonotype. The genes are TRBV27 and TRBJ1-2; 9 bases are a match to TRBD1. The germline gives CDR1 MNHEY, CDR2 SMNVEV (reference sequence). The ends lost 6 bases at V and 6 bases at J; junction bases unmatched: 2. This CDR3 has 12 residues. The CDR3 here is CASRTGGDGYTF. The CDR3 nucleotides are TGTGCCAGCAGGACAGGGGGGGATGGCTACACCTTC.

Only a few counts were recorded for this clonotype. V usage is TRBV29-1 and J usage is TRBJ2-5, with 7 bases fitting TRBD2. The CDR3 runs 15 residues. Germline loops: CDR1 SQVTM, CDR2 ANQGSEA. Unmatched junction bases numbered 7, after V lost 0 bases and J lost 3 bases. The CDR3 DNA follows: TGCAGCGTTGAAGATCTTGGGGCGGGGGAAGAGACCCAGTACTTC. It translates to CSVEDLGAGEETQYF.

This clonotype has a count of ten or more. The J gene is TRBJ2-2, the V gene TRBV12-3 or TRBV12-4; D gene ambiguous. The CDR3 is 14 residues long. V was cut by 0 bases and J by 5 bases, with 7 bases left in between. The CDR3, as DNA: TGTGCCAGCAGTTTAGCGGGTGGAACCGGGGAGCTGTTTTTT. Protein sequence: CASSLAGGTGELFF.

The sample holds many counts of this clonotype. This chain uses TRBV2 with TRBJ2-5, with 7 bases identical to TRBD2. The CDR3 runs to 14 residues. V lost 8 bases, J lost 1 base, and 7 bases stayed unmatched. CDR1 and CDR2 (germline): SNHLY, FYNNEI. CDR3: CASRLRGVQETQYF. The CDR3 DNA reads TGTGCCAGCCGCCTTCGGGGGGTCCAAGAGACCCAGTACTTC.